The 5 T cell receptor beta chains below all came from one sample that was sequenced in a study of T-cell reconstitution after alpha-beta-depleted transplantation in children. The TCRbeta library incorporated unique molecular identifiers. One entry per CDR3 protein, called by TCRdb with MiXCR from the PCR reads. In the table there are a few hundred thousand distinct CDR3 sequences, 10% to 15% of which are singletons. The specimen was PBMCs, mostly from graft donor cells, collected 360 days after TCRalphabeta/CD19-depleted stem cell transplant. Every receptor here comes from a male patient younger than 18 who had a stem cell transplant for acute myeloid leukemia, so the T cells may come from the graft donor.

This clonotype has just a few counts. V gene TRBV20-1 combines with J gene TRBJ2-3, with 10 bases matching TRBD2. From germline, CDR1 is DFQATT and CDR2 SNEGSKA (reference sequence). V dropped 7 bases and J dropped 3; count of bases not matched to a gene: 10. CDR3 length: 15 amino acids. The CDR3 sequence: CSGASGSEETDTQYF. The CDR3 DNA reads as TGCAGTGGTGCTAGCGGGAGCGAGGAGACAGATACGCAGTATTTT.

This clonotype was observed a few times. The chain combines TRBV7-2 with TRBJ2-3; 11 nucleotides match TRBD2. This CDR3 spans 16 amino acids. J gave up 2 bases and V 4 bases, and 5 bases lay outside the gene matches. Per the germline V gene, CDR1 is SGHTA and CDR2 is FQGNSA. CDR3 region: CASSSLAGEFTDTQYF. CDR3 coding DNA: TGTGCCAGCAGCTCACTAGCGGGAGAGTTCACAGATACGCAGTATTTT.

This sequence joins TRBV20-1 and TRBJ1-1, with 10 positions matching TRBD1. Germline trimming cut 6 bases from V and 4 bases from J; bases unmatched to any gene: 8. The CDR3 sequence is 14 residues long. The V gene's germline CDR1 is DFQATT and CDR2 SNEGSKA (reference sequence). CDR3 loop: CSATLGTGVTEAFF. The CDR3 DNA follows: TGCAGTGCCACACTTGGGACAGGGGTCACTGAAGCTTTCTTT.

In this sample, this clonotype turned up a few times. The gene calls are TRBV20-1 and TRBJ2-7; 9 bases align to TRBD1. Germline V gene lookup returns CDR1 DFQATT and CDR2 SNEGSKA (reference sequence). Unmatched junction bases numbered 11, after V lost 6 bases and J lost 5 bases. The CDR3 is 14 amino acids. The CDR3 reads CSAAPGTGSDEQYF. The CDR3 DNA sequence: TGCAGTGCCGCACCCGGGACAGGGTCTGACGAGCAGTACTTC.

This chain links TRBV20-1 with TRBJ2-5, with TRBD2 matching 10 bases. Trimming removed 5 bases from V and 0 bases from J; junction bases left unmatched: 6. The CDR3 totals 15 residues. The germline gives CDR1 DFQATT, CDR2 SNEGSKA (reference sequence). DNA of the CDR3: TGCAGTGCTCCCGATAGCGGGAGGTACCAAGAGACCCAGTACTTC. Its protein is CSAPDSGRYQETQYF.